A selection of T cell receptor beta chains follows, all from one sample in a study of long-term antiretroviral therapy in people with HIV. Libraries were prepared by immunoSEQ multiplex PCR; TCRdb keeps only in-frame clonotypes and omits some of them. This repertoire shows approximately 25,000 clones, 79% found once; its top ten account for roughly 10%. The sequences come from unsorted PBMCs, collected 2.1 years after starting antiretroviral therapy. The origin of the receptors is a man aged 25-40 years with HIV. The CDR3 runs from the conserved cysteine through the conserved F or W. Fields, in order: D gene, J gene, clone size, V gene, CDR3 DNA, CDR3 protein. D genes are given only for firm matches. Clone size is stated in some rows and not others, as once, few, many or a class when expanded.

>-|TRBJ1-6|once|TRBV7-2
TGTGCCAGCAGCTTAGGGGTAGGTGGTAATTCACCCCTCCACTTT
CASSLGVGGNSPLHF
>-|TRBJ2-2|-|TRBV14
TGTGCCAGCAGCTGGGGGGCCTCCCGGATGGGGGGGGAGCTGTTTTTT
CASSWGASRMGGELFF
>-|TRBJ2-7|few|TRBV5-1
TGCGCCAGCAGCTTGGAGTCTAGGAACTACGAGCAGTACTTC
CASSLESRNYEQYF
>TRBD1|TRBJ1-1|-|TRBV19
TGTGCCAGTAGTAGAAACAGGGGGCGAGTGGATAACACTGAAGCTTTCTTT
CASSRNRGRVDNTEAFF
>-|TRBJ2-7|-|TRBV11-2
TGTGCCAGCAGCCGCGGACGTCAGGGGATCGTTCCCTACGAGCAGTACTTC
CASSRGRQGIVPYEQYF
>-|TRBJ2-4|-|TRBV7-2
TGTGCCAGCAGCTTAGGAGGTTTAGCCAAAAACATTCAGTACTTC
CASSLGGLAKNIQYF
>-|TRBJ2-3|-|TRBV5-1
TGCGCCAGCTGCAGGTCCGGGACTGCAGATACGCAGTATTTT
CASCRSGTADTQYF
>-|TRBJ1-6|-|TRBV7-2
TGTGCCAGCAGCTTAGTACTAGGGAGCGGCAATAATTCACCCCTCCACTTT
CASSLVLGSGNNSPLHF
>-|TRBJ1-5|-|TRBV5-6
TGTGCCAGCAGCTTGGCCGTGGGACAGCCCCAGCATTTT
CASSLAVGQPQHF
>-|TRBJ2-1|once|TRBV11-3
TGTGCCAGCAGCGGTGGACATGAGCAGTTCTTC
CASSGGHEQFF